A single sample gave rise to the 28 T cell receptor beta chains below, sequenced in a study of shared T cell receptors in the human thymus. Profiling relied on immunoSEQ multiplex PCR, and the TCRdb table lists in-frame clones only, not all of them. Among about 660,000 clones listed, more than 75% were seen once. These data were also reused for a study on human thymus T cells.

Sequences were obtained from thymocytes. These receptors all come from a boy in the first two years of life with a congenital heart defect.

The chain carries TRBV4-3 and TRBJ2-7; 8 positions agree with TRBD1. Germline V CDR1 and CDR2: LGHNA, YSLEER. V trimming: 0 bases; J trimming: 4 bases; junction bases outside the gene matches: 8. The CDR3 has 16 residues. The CDR3 DNA is TGCGCCAGCAGCCAAGATCCGTCAGGGGGCAGGTACGAGCAGTACTTC. It translates to CASSQDPSGGRYEQYF.

This clone came up a few times. This chain connects TRBV27 to TRBJ1-1; D gene ambiguous. Per the germline V gene, CDR1 is MNHEY and CDR2 is SMNVEV (reference sequence). The CDR3 is 15 amino acids. The V end was cut by 4 bases, the J end by 1 base, with 13 bases between. This CDR3 reads CASSWGIGGNTEAFF. DNA for the CDR3: TGTGCCAGCAGTTGGGGAATTGGAGGGAACACTGAAGCTTTCTTT.

The CDR3 loop reads CASSPARGGELFF. The DNA for the CDR3 is TGTGCCAGCAGCCCAGCAAGGGGCGGGGAGCTGTTTTTT. The chain couples TRBV7-6 to TRBJ2-2; D might be TRBD1 (5 bases). The V end lost 5 bases, the J end lost 7 bases, and 11 bases lay between the germline ends. CDR1 and CDR2 from the germline V gene are SGHVS and FNYEAQ. The CDR3 sequence is 13 residues long. Full variable domain (outside the CDR3, taken from reference TRBV7-6 and TRBJ2-2): GAGVSQSPRYKVTKRGQDVALRCDPISGHVSLYWYRQALGQGPEFLTYFNYEAQQDKSGLPNDRFSAERPEGSISTLTIQRTEQRDSAMYRCASSPARGGELFFGEGSRLTVL.

This chain connects TRBV5-4 to TRBJ2-7; no clear D gene. The length of the CDR3 is 11 residues. Deletions cut 4 bases from V and 6 bases from J, with 8 bases between. Germline values: CDR1 SGHNT, CDR2 YYREEE (reference sequence). The CDR3 is CASSVTSEQYF. Written as DNA, the CDR3 is TGTGCCAGCAGCGTGACATCCGAGCAGTACTTC.

The chain is built from TRBV27 and TRBJ2-7, with 8 bases matching TRBD1. Germline V CDR1 and CDR2: MNHEY, SMNVEV (reference sequence). The CDR3 extends over 14 amino acids. V lost 2 bases, J lost 4 bases, and 4 bases stayed unmatched. CDR3 nucleotide sequence: TGTGCCAGCAGTTTACAGGGGGCAATTTACGAGCAGTACTTC. Encoded protein: CASSLQGAIYEQYF.

The chain couples TRBV28 to TRBJ2-1; D is possibly TRBD2 (6 bases). This CDR3 contains 18 residues. CDR1 MDHEN and CDR2 SYDVKM come from the germline V gene. The V gene lost 10 bases and the J gene lost 0 bases, with 25 bases spanning the gap. CDR3 in amino acids: CANGEEGILTRSYNEQFF. DNA for the CDR3: TGTGCCAACGGGGAGGAGGGAATCCTTACCCGCTCCTACAATGAGCAGTTCTTC.

This rearrangement joins TRBV11-3 to TRBJ2-3; 10 bases map to TRBD2. Unmatched junction bases numbered 5, after V lost 1 base and J lost 1 base. In germline, CDR1 is SGHNT, CDR2 YENEEA. This CDR3 region has 17 residues. In DNA form, the CDR3 reads TGTGCCAGCAGCTTAGTAAGCGGGAGGGGTGGCACAGATACGCAGTATTTT. This codes for CASSLVSGRGGTDTQYF. Full variable domain (rest looked up from reference TRBV11-3 and TRBJ2-3): EAGVVQSPRYKIIEKKQPVAFWCNPISGHNTLYWYLQNLGQGPELLIRYENEEAVDDSQLPKDRFSAERLKGVDSTLKIQPAELGDSAVYLCASSLVSGRGGTDTQYFGPGTRLTVL.

This rearrangement joins TRBV14 to TRBJ2-1, with TRBD1 identical over 8 bases. CDR3 length equals 16 residues. J gave up 3 bases and V 0 bases, and 4 bases lay outside the gene matches. CDR1 SGHDN and CDR2 FVKESK come from the germline V gene. The CDR3 nucleotides are TGTGCCAGCAGCCAAGAAGGGGACAGGCTCTACAATGAGCAGTTCTTC. The encoded protein is CASSQEGDRLYNEQFF.

The chain recombines TRBV10-3 with TRBJ1-1, with D possibly TRBD1 on 5 matching bases. This CDR3 has 11 amino acids. V gave up 6 bases and J gave up 4 bases, with 6 bases separating them. Germline assignment: CDR1 ENHRY and CDR2 SYGVKD. In DNA form, the CDR3 reads TGTGCCATCAGGGGGGGCACTGAAGCTTTCTTT. Its translation is CAIRGGTEAFF.

V gene TRBV28 combines with J gene TRBJ1-2; 8 nucleotides line up with TRBD1. The CDR3 runs 18 residues. With V trimmed by 6 bases and J by 0 bases, 15 bases remained unmatched. Germline assignment: CDR1 MDHEN and CDR2 SYDVKM. In nucleotides, the CDR3 is TGTGCCAGCAGCCAAAGCCGGGACAGGACCTTAGCTAACTATGGCTACACCTTC. It codes for CASSQSRDRTLANYGYTF.

The J gene is TRBJ2-1, the V gene TRBV4-2, with D possibly TRBD2 on 5 matching bases. The V end lost 1 base, the J end lost 0 bases, and 25 bases lay between the germline ends. The CDR3 contains 21 residues. Germline CDR1 is LGHNA and CDR2 is YNFKEQ. The CDR3 DNA is TGTGCCAGCAGCCAAGTCCCACTAGGAGTGTCCTTCCCCGGCTCCTACAATGAGCAGTTCTTC. Translation: CASSQVPLGVSFPGSYNEQFF.

V usage is TRBV19 and J usage is TRBJ2-7; TRBD1 agrees at 8 bases. The CDR3 contains 17 residues. Germline trimming cut 3 bases from V and 3 bases from J; bases unmatched to any gene: 13. Germline V gene sequence: CDR1 LNHDA, CDR2 SQIVND (reference sequence). DNA of the CDR3: TGTGCCAGTAGTATCCCCGACAGGGGAAAGGAAGGCTACGAGCAGTACTTC. This gives the protein CASSIPDRGKEGYEQYF.

V is TRBV30 and J is TRBJ1-1; D gene uncertain. V lost 4 bases to trimming and J lost 3 bases, with 12 bases between them. Per the germline V gene, CDR1 is GTSNPN and CDR2 is SVGIG (reference sequence). This CDR3 contains 13 residues. The DNA of the CDR3 is TGTGCCTGGACCAGACTACAGCACACTGAAGCTTTCTTT. Translating it yields CAWTRLQHTEAFF.

This clone appeared a few times. The chain is built from TRBV21-1 and TRBJ1-5. TRBV21-1 corresponds to a pseudogene. CDR3 length: 14 amino acids. CDR3 nucleotides: TGTGCCAGCAAGAGGGTGTGTGGCAATCAGCCCCAGCATTTT. It encodes CASKRVCGNQPQHF.

The gene calls are TRBV27 and TRBJ2-2, with D maybe TRBD2 (5 bases). V lost 2 bases and J lost 0, with 13 bases in between. The germline V gene encodes CDR1 MNHEY and CDR2 SMNVEV (reference sequence). CDR3 length: 17 amino acids. The CDR3 DNA reads TGTGCCAGCAGTTTAGATGGAGGACTCGCGAACACCGGGGAGCTGTTTTTT. Its translation: CASSLDGGLANTGELFF.

This chain connects TRBV7-2 to TRBJ1-1; maybe TRBD1 (5 bases). Trimming took off 2 bases at V and 2 bases at J, with 15 bases between the two ends. Germline V lookup: CDR1 SGHTA, CDR2 FQGNSA. The CDR3 has 16 amino acids. Here the CDR3 DNA reads TGTGCCAGCAGCTTAAGGGACTCGCGCTCAAACACTGAAGCTTTCTTT. Translated: CASSLRDSRSNTEAFF.

The DNA for the CDR3 is TGTGCCAGCAGCCCACCCCGGGGGGGGGCTGAAGCTTTCTTT. Residues: CASSPPRGGAEAFF. The rearrangement joins TRBV28 to TRBJ1-1; tentatively, D is TRBD1 (5 bases). The CDR3 runs 14 residues. From germline, CDR1 is MDHEN and CDR2 SYDVKM. The ends were cut back, 6 bases at V and 6 bases at J, with 17 bases in the middle.

This chain joins TRBV4-2 and TRBJ2-7; 7 bases agree with TRBD2. The trim removed 0 bases at V and 5 bases at J, leaving 13 bases unmatched. Germline V gene lookup returns CDR1 LGHNA and CDR2 YNFKEQ. The CDR3 covers 17 residues. CDR3 loop: CASSQDLPSGRVHEQYF. DNA of the CDR3: TGTGCCAGCAGCCAAGATCTCCCGTCTGGGAGGGTACACGAGCAGTACTTC.

The V gene is TRBV5-6, the J gene TRBJ2-3; TRBD2 matches 10 bases. Looked up from germline, CDR1 is SGHDT and CDR2 is YYEEEE. The CDR3 consists of 19 residues. V shed 1 base, J shed 0 bases, and the junction held 11 bases outside the gene matches. The CDR3 here is CASSLWTSGPLASTDTQYF. DNA of the CDR3: TGTGCCAGCAGCTTGTGGACTAGCGGCCCCCTTGCTAGCACAGATACGCAGTATTTT.

The CDR3 is CASHILGGAPDTQYF. Written as DNA, the CDR3 is TGTGCCAGCCATATCTTGGGCGGGGCCCCAGATACGCAGTATTTT. V usage is TRBV28 and J usage is TRBJ2-3, with a weak D call TRBD2 (6 bases). Deletions cut 8 bases from V and 4 bases from J, with 19 bases between. Looked up from germline, CDR1 is MDHEN and CDR2 is SYDVKM. The CDR3 is made up of 15 amino acids.

This clone showed up just once. This chain links TRBV21-1 with TRBJ2-1; the D call of TRBD2 is as the table states it, not checked on the DNA. TRBV21-1 is marked as a pseudogene. The CDR3 runs to 15 residues. The CDR3 bases are TGTGCCAGCAATAAGAGGCCTGTTAATTACAATGAGCAGTTCTTC. It yields the protein CASNKRPVNYNEQFF.

This chain uses TRBV4-2 with TRBJ2-2; 8 bases agree with TRBD2. CDR3 length: 16 residues. V dropped 8 bases and J dropped 7; count of bases not matched to a gene: 15. CDR1 and CDR2 from the germline V gene are LGHNA and YNFKEQ. The CDR3 loop is CASGGDPGLGIGELFF. The CDR3 DNA follows: TGTGCCAGCGGGGGGGACCCGGGACTAGGAATCGGGGAGCTGTTTTTT.

The gene calls are TRBV5-4 and TRBJ2-3; 8 nucleotides agree with TRBD1. The ends lost 2 bases at V and 3 bases at J; junction bases unmatched: 5. The germline CDR1 and CDR2 sequences are SGHNT and YYREEE (reference sequence). This CDR3 is 15 amino acids long. The CDR3 nucleotides read TGTGCCAGCAGCTTACCAGGGGGCGGGACAGATACGCAGTATTTT. The encoded protein is CASSLPGGGTDTQYF.

This chain uses TRBV28 with TRBJ2-6, with 12 bases identical to TRBD2. CDR1 and CDR2 from the germline V gene are MDHEN and SYDVKM. The CDR3 consists of 18 residues. With 2 bases clipped from V and 1 base from J, the junction kept 3 bases outside the gene matches. The CDR3 is CASSLASGRVSGANVLTF. In DNA form, the CDR3 reads TGTGCCAGCAGTTTAGCTAGCGGGAGGGTATCTGGGGCCAACGTCCTGACTTTC. The full variable domain, rest sourced from reference TRBV28 and TRBJ2-6, is DVKVTQSSRYLVKRTGEKVFLECVQDMDHENMFWYRQDPGLGLRLIYFSYDVKMKEKGDIPEGYSVSREKKERFSLILESASTNQTSMYLCASSLASGRVSGANVLTFGAGSRLTVL.

This clone showed up just a few times. This rearrangement joins TRBV5-6 to TRBJ2-3, with a possible D match to TRBD1 (6 bases). This CDR3 is 17 amino acids long. Trimming removed 1 base from V and 0 bases from J, with 15 bases in between. Germline V CDR1 and CDR2: SGHDT, YYEEEE. The CDR3 DNA sequence: TGTGCCAGCAGCTTGTGGGGGCCCCTTACTAGCACAGATACGCAGTATTTT. Translated: CASSLWGPLTSTDTQYF.

The chain recombines TRBV28 with TRBJ2-7, with TRBD1 matching over 8 bases. The CDR3 loop spans 15 amino acids. The ends lost 0 bases at V and 3 bases at J; junction bases unmatched: 4. CDR1 is MDHEN, CDR2 SYDVKM, per germline. CDR3 in DNA: TGTGCCAGCAGTTTATGGGACAGGGCTAACTACGAGCAGTACTTC. Its translation is CASSLWDRANYEQYF.

V usage is TRBV19 and J usage is TRBJ2-3; perhaps TRBD2 as D (5 bases). Trimming removed 1 base from V and 4 bases from J, with 18 bases in between. CDR3 length: 17 residues. Germline CDR1 and CDR2: LNHDA and SQIVND (reference sequence). The CDR3 loop reads CASSIGLAPELPDTQYF. The CDR3 DNA reads as TGTGCCAGTAGTATAGGATTAGCGCCTGAGTTGCCAGATACGCAGTATTTT.

The V call is TRBV7-2, the J call TRBJ2-3; 10 bases agree with TRBD2. After removal of 5 bases from V and 1 base from J, the junction contained 9 bases not matched to a gene. From germline, CDR1 is SGHTA and CDR2 FQGNSA. The length of the CDR3 is 17 residues. CDR3 coding DNA: TGTGCCAGCAGCGGTCGTGCTAGCGGGAGCCGCACAGATACGCAGTATTTT. Translating it yields CASSGRASGSRTDTQYF.